This entry lists 30 T cell receptor beta chains sequenced from one sample in a study of blood T cells in healthy people across ages. Sample-barcoded 5' priming and a J-beta primer mix drove a second PCR of about 6 to 12 cycles. TCRdb reprocessed the 5' RACE reads with MiXCR, giving one entry per CDR3 protein. The sample lists 650,000 to 700,000 distinct CDR3 sequences; under 65% were seen once. The source material was blood. These receptor sequences come from a woman older than 75 in good health.

This clonotype was recorded once. This sequence may be a read error, since a much larger clone differs from it by one base. The rearrangement links TRBV4-2 to TRBJ2-7, with TRBD2 as a possible D gene (5 bases). The DNA end favors TRBJ2-5, so the J call may be wrong. From germline, CDR1 is LGHNA and CDR2 YNFKEQ. CDR3 length: 14 residues. The CDR3: CASSQRGFRETQYF. The CDR3 DNA follows: TGTGCCAGCAGCCAAAGAGGGTTTCGAGAGACCCAGTACTTC.

Details on this clonotype: A much larger clonotype is one base distant, so this may be a read error. The chain recombines TRBV7-9 with TRBJ2-5, with TRBD1 as a possible D gene (6 bases). Trimming left V 5 bases short and J 11 bases short, with 21 bases between. The CDR3 runs 14 residues. CDR1 is SEHNR and CDR2 is FQNEAQ in the germline V gene (reference sequence). The CDR3 DNA reads TGTGCCAGCAGCCCACAGGGTAATAGCGATGAGCAGTACTTC. It encodes CASSPQGNSDEQYF.

The chain is built from TRBV12-3 or TRBV12-4 and TRBJ2-1; a possible D gene is TRBD2 (6 bases). V shed 1 base and J shed 11 bases, with 9 bases lying between them. The CDR3 is 12 residues long. The CDR3 here is CASSLVREKQFF. The DNA for the CDR3 is TGTGCCAGCAGTTTAGTTCGGGAGAAGCAGTTCTTC.

There are a few counts of this clonotype. The rearrangement uses TRBV2 and TRBJ2-2; tentative D call: TRBD1 (5 bases). Germline V gene sequence: CDR1 SNHLY, CDR2 FYNNEI. V was shortened by 5 bases and J by 7 bases, with 11 bases between the two germline ends. The CDR3 totals 13 residues. This CDR3 reads CASSRQGGGELFF. Written as DNA, the CDR3 is TGTGCCAGCAGTCGGCAGGGTGGCGGGGAGCTGTTTTTT. Based on the CDR3 plus reference TRBV2 and TRBJ2-2, the full variable domain is EPEVTQTPSHQVTQMGQEVILRCVPISNHLYFYWYRQILGQKVEFLVSFYNNEISEKSEIFDDQFSVERPDGSNFTLKIRSTKLEDSAMYFCASSRQGGGELFFGEGSRLTVL.

The chain uses TRBV12-3 or TRBV12-4 and TRBJ2-3; weak D call: TRBD1 (5 bases). The CDR3 is 14 amino acids. V lost 5 bases, J lost 4 bases, and 13 bases lay in between. The CDR3 DNA reads as TGTGCCAGCAGTCTCCAAAGGGGCTCAGATACGCAGTATTTT. Translating it yields CASSLQRGSDTQYF.

This clonotype was detected ten times or more. The CDR3 sequence: CSAPDRVGGYTF. The CDR3 bases are TGCAGTGCCCCGGACAGGGTGGGTGGCTACACCTTC. The J gene is TRBJ1-2, the V gene TRBV20-1, with 8 positions matching TRBD1. This CDR3 region has 12 residues. Germline trimming cut 6 bases from V and 7 bases from J; bases unmatched to any gene: 7. Germline CDR1 is DFQATT and CDR2 is SNEGSKA (reference sequence).

With respect to this clonotype: A read error may explain this, as a much larger clone is one base away. V gene TRBV6-6 combines with J gene TRBJ1-6; 8 bases align to TRBD1. CDR3 length equals 15 residues. Per germline, CDR1 MNHNY and CDR2 SVGAGI (reference sequence). The CDR3: CACSATTGEKSPLHF. The DNA for the CDR3 is TGTGCCTGCAGTGCGACGACAGGGGAGAAGTCACCCCTCCACTTT.

Notes on this clonotype: This may be a read error, as it is one base from a much larger clone. The V and J genes are TRBV27 and TRBJ2-5, with a weak D call TRBD2 (6 bases). The DNA end is a closer match to TRBJ2-7, so the J assignment may be wrong. Per germline, CDR1 MNHEY and CDR2 SMNVEV (reference sequence). The CDR3 contains 12 residues. The CDR3 DNA sequence: TGTGCCATTAGAGGAGGGTTCGGCGAGCAGTACTTC. It codes for CAIRGGFGEQYF.

The chain is built from TRBV6-1 and TRBJ2-7; 15 nucleotides line up with TRBD2. Germline V gene sequence: CDR1 MNHNS, CDR2 SASEGT. V shed 10 bases, J shed 2 bases, and the junction held 18 bases outside the gene matches. This CDR3 contains 19 residues. CDR3 loop: CATIKGGLAGGQETYEQYF. DNA for the CDR3: TGTGCCACCATCAAGGGGGGACTAGCGGGGGGACAAGAGACCTACGAGCAGTACTTC.

This clonotype was counted at least ten times. This chain links TRBV20-1 with TRBJ2-3; TRBD2 matches at 9 bases. In germline, CDR1 is DFQATT, CDR2 SNEGSKA (reference sequence). Losses at the gene ends were 4 bases for V and 0 bases for J; bases not matched to a gene: 5. CDR3 size: 15 residues. The CDR3 DNA reads TGCAGTGCTATATGGCGGGGGGGTAGCACAGATACGCAGTATTTT. It codes for CSAIWRGGSTDTQYF.

This clonotype appeared a few times. Possible read error: a much larger clone is one base away. The chain employs TRBV10-3 and TRBJ2-5; 7 bases are shared with TRBD1. CDR1 and CDR2 from the germline V gene are ENHRY and SYGVKD. This CDR3 has 11 residues. The trim removed 10 bases at V and 11 bases at J, leaving 10 bases unmatched. The CDR3 is CATGQNNEQYF. The CDR3 DNA follows: TGTGCCACGGGACAGAACAATGAGCAGTACTTC.

This clonotype was counted a few times. The rearrangement uses TRBV7-9 and TRBJ2-5, with D hard to call. V shed 4 bases and J shed 5 bases, with 14 bases lying between them. CDR3 size: 14 residues. Germline V gene sequence: CDR1 SEHNR, CDR2 FQNEAQ (reference sequence). This CDR3 is CASSSPRTGETQYF. The CDR3 DNA reads TGTGCCAGCAGCTCTCCCCGGACCGGTGAGACCCAGTACTTC.

V and J are TRBV27 and TRBJ2-7; D possibly corresponds to TRBD1 (6 bases). Trimming shortened V by 7 bases and J by 0 bases, and 13 bases separated the two germline ends. The CDR3 extends over 14 amino acids. Germline CDR1 is MNHEY and CDR2 is SMNVEV (reference sequence). CDR3 in amino acids: CASTTTGSSYEQYF. CDR3 bases: TGTGCCAGCACGACGACAGGAAGCTCCTACGAGCAGTACTTC.

In this sample, this clonotype turned up a few times. This chain uses TRBV4-1 with TRBJ2-3; TRBD1 or TRBD2 may be the D gene (6 bases each). Germline values: CDR1 MGHRA, CDR2 YSYEKL. The ends were cut back, 5 bases at V and 6 bases at J, with 12 bases in the middle. CDR3 length: 13 residues. The CDR3 nucleotides are TGCGCCAGCAGCAAAAGGGGGGCGGATACGCAGTATTTT. Translation gives CASSKRGADTQYF.

The chain combines TRBV2 with TRBJ2-3; D might be TRBD1 (5 bases). The V end lost 5 bases, the J end lost 0 bases, and 12 bases lay between the germline ends. This CDR3 spans 15 amino acids. CDR1 is SNHLY, CDR2 FYNNEI, per germline. This CDR3 is CASSSDSTSTDTQYF. The CDR3 DNA is TGTGCCAGCAGTTCCGACAGTACTAGCACAGATACGCAGTATTTT. The whole variable domain, filled in from reference TRBV2 and TRBJ2-3, reads EPEVTQTPSHQVTQMGQEVILRCVPISNHLYFYWYRQILGQKVEFLVSFYNNEISEKSEIFDDQFSVERPDGSNFTLKIRSTKLEDSAMYFCASSSDSTSTDTQYFGPGTRLTVL.

This clonotype has a single count. The chain joins TRBV13 to TRBJ1-2, with TRBD1 matching over 11 bases. Per the germline V gene, CDR1 is PRHDT and CDR2 is FYEKMQ (reference sequence). With V trimmed by 5 bases and J by 1 base, 9 bases remained unmatched. The CDR3 is made up of 17 amino acids. As DNA, the CDR3 is TGTGCCAGCAGCGGACGGACAGGGGGCGGGGGTAACTATGGCTACACCTTC. The encoded protein is CASSGRTGGGGNYGYTF.

In this sample, this clonotype turned up a few times. This may be a read error, as it is one base from a much larger clone. The V gene is TRBV25-1, the J gene TRBJ2-5; possible D gene TRBD1, 5 bases. Trimming stripped 5 bases from V and 11 bases from J, with 9 bases between. The CDR3 runs to 10 residues. Germline values: CDR1 MGHDK, CDR2 SYGVNS. The CDR3 DNA reads TGTGCCAGCAGTAGGGGTGAGCAGTACTTC. Encoded protein: CASSRGEQYF.

The table lists this clonotype with a few counts. Possible read error: a much larger clone is one base away. The V gene is TRBV28, the J gene TRBJ2-7; 7 positions match TRBD1. From germline, CDR1 is MDHEN and CDR2 SYDVKM. This CDR3 spans 17 amino acids. The V gene end was trimmed by 3 bases and the J gene end by 7 bases; junction bases not matched to a gene: 18. The DNA of the CDR3 is TGTGCCAGCAGTTTGGTTAAGGCAGGGGGAGAAGTCAATGAGCAGTACTTC. This gives the protein CASSLVKAGGEVNEQYF. Full variable domain (remainder filled in from reference TRBV28 and TRBJ2-7): DVKVTQSSRYLVKRTGEKVFLECVQDMDHENMFWYRQDPGLGLRLIYFSYDVKMKEKGDIPEGYSVSREKKERFSLILESASTNQTSMYLCASSLVKAGGEVNEQYFGPGTRLTVT.

This clonotype occurred a few times. The chain combines TRBV10-3 with TRBJ2-3, with D tentatively TRBD1 or TRBD2 (5 bases each). The length of the CDR3 is 14 residues. The germline CDR1 and CDR2 sequences are ENHRY and SYGVKD. The CDR3 protein is CATGRGSRTDTQYF. The CDR3 DNA reads TGTGCTACAGGCCGGGGCAGTAGGACAGATACGCAGTATTTT.

Worth noting for this clonotype: This could be a read error, since a much larger clone is one nucleotide away. This chain joins TRBV29-1 and TRBJ2-5; D is unresolved. The CDR3 is 11 amino acids. Germline V gene lookup returns CDR1 SQVTM and CDR2 ANQGSEA. The CDR3 protein is CSGEGWETQYF. The DNA of the CDR3 is TGCAGCGGTGAAGGTTGGGAGACCCAGTACTTC.

The CDR3 nucleotides are TGTGCCAGCAGCTTACCGACAGTAACCTATGGCTACACCTTC. Translation: CASSLPTVTYGYTF. The chain couples TRBV7-9 to TRBJ1-2, with a tentative D call TRBD1 (5 bases). Germline values: CDR1 SEHNR, CDR2 FQNEAQ (reference sequence). This CDR3 contains 14 residues. V lost 2 bases and J 4 bases, leaving 11 bases between the germline ends.

Ten or more counts support this clonotype. The chain uses TRBV4-2 and TRBJ2-7; maybe TRBD2 (5 bases). Germline lookup yields CDR1 LGHNA and CDR2 YNFKEQ. Trimming cost V 1 base and J 3 bases, with 13 bases left between them. CDR3 length: 15 residues. CDR3 DNA sequence: TGTGCCAGCAGCCAAGCCAGCGGCCTTTTCTACGAGCAGTACTTC. Translation: CASSQASGLFYEQYF.

In its sample, this clonotype was seen a few times. This chain connects TRBV3-1 to TRBJ2-2; a possible D gene is TRBD1 (6 bases). Germline values: CDR1 LGHDT, CDR2 YNNKEL (reference sequence). This CDR3 is 14 amino acids long. The germline V and J ends were trimmed by 4 bases and 3 bases, with 9 bases remaining between them. For the CDR3, the DNA is TGTGCCAGCAGCCGGGCAGGGGACACCGGGGAGCTGTTTTTT. Its protein product is CASSRAGDTGELFF.

The chain joins TRBV27 to TRBJ2-1, with 7 bases that match TRBD1. The J call is in doubt because the DNA end fits TRBJ2-7 better. Germline assignment: CDR1 MNHEY and CDR2 SMNVEV (reference sequence). This CDR3 is built from 17 residues. The CDR3 sequence is CASSFRNARQGGHEQYF. CDR3 bases: TGTGCCAGCAGTTTCCGTAATGCGCGACAGGGCGGGCATGAGCAGTACTTC.

This clonotype was observed a handful of times. V gene TRBV9 combines with J gene TRBJ2-3; 7 bases align to TRBD2. Losses at the gene ends were 2 bases for V and 4 bases for J; bases not matched to a gene: 7. Germline CDR1 and CDR2: SGDLS and YYNGEE. The length of the CDR3 is 15 residues. This CDR3 reads CASSVSGWAPDTQYF. As DNA, the CDR3 is TGTGCCAGCAGCGTTAGCGGGTGGGCCCCAGATACGCAGTATTTT.

Points on this clonotype: This may arise from a read error, as a much more abundant clone is one base away. This chain links TRBV7-9 with TRBJ2-6; D is undetermined. The CDR3 runs 15 residues. Germline V gene sequence: CDR1 SEHNR, CDR2 FQNEAQ (reference sequence). Trimming shortened V by 1 base and J by 0 bases, and 4 bases separated the two germline ends. CDR3 sequence (DNA): TGTGCCAGCAGCTTAGATGCCTCTGGGGCCAACGTCCTGACTTTC. Translating it yields CASSLDASGANVLTF.

The DNA of the CDR3 is TGTGCCAGCAGCCAGAGCGGACCTGGGGCCAACGTCCTGACTTTC. The encoded protein is CASSQSGPGANVLTF. This sequence joins TRBV4-2 and TRBJ2-6; TRBD2 is a possible D gene (5 bases). This CDR3 region has 15 residues. Deletions cut 3 bases from V and 2 bases from J, with 8 bases between. From germline, CDR1 is LGHNA and CDR2 YNFKEQ.

In the case of this clonotype: A much larger clone lies a single base off, so this may be a read error. This chain connects TRBV9 to TRBJ2-5, with D hard to call. The V gene's germline CDR1 is SGDLS and CDR2 YYNGEE. V was trimmed by 0 bases and J by 11 bases, leaving 23 bases between them. This CDR3 has 16 residues. DNA of the CDR3: TGTGCCAGCAGCGTAGCTTTGCAGGTGTACTACAATGAGCAGTACTTC. It codes for CASSVALQVYYNEQYF.

This clonotype was counted at least ten times. This chain connects TRBV20-1 to TRBJ2-4; no clear D. The CDR3 is 13 amino acids. Germline V gene data show CDR1 as DFQATT and CDR2 as SNEGSKA (reference sequence). Trimming removed 1 base from V and 7 bases from J, with 11 bases in between. The CDR3 DNA reads as TGCAGTGCTAGAGCCCAGGAATGGAACATTCAGTACTTC. This codes for CSARAQEWNIQYF.

V and J are TRBV7-2 and TRBJ2-3; 8 bases are shared with TRBD1. The CDR3 has 20 residues. Germline CDR1 is SGHTA and CDR2 is FQGNSA. V was clipped by 1 base and J by 1 base; unmatched bases: 16. Written as DNA, the CDR3 is TGTGCCAGCAGCTTAGAAGCGGACAGGGAACGTGTTTTGCGCACAGATACGCAGTATTTT. This codes for CASSLEADRERVLRTDTQYF.